This is a list of T cell receptor beta chains from one sample in a study of shared clonotypes between healthy human individuals. Measured with immunoSEQ multiplex PCR; TCRdb has only the in-frame clones, and not every one. Of approximately 1,000,000 clones listed, 78% are singletons. Sequenced: memory CD4+ T cells from PBMCs. These receptors all come from a man younger than 30 in good health. Some clones in this sample may be carry-over from other donors' samples. Each CDR3 is given without its conserved first and last residue. A D gene is named only where the DNA matches it firmly.

v_call	j_call	d_call	cdr3_aa
TRBV5-4	TRBJ2-2	.	ASSLALDGELF
TRBV12-5	TRBJ2-2	.	ASGLGMRELF
TRBV18	TRBJ1-1	.	ASSWNTEAF
TRBV19	TRBJ1-1	.	ASRVTGLNTEAF
TRBV6-5	TRBJ2-7	.	ASSYSLVRRVDEQY
TRBV30	TRBJ2-7	TRBD2	AWSELSGIYEQY
TRBV9	TRBJ1-3	.	ASSAGYRGNTIY
TRBV5-1	TRBJ2-2	.	ASSRGVESGELF
TRBV6-6	TRBJ2-7	TRBD1	ASSRTGTGGYEQY
TRBV5-1	TRBJ1-2	.	ASSLARGDEGYT
TRBV9	TRBJ2-5	TRBD1	ASSASTGTGYETQY
TRBV2	TRBJ2-1	.	ASRIETGTQQF
TRBV19	TRBJ2-5	.	ASSWETQETQY
TRBV6-5	TRBJ2-7	.	ASSYGGQGYEQY
TRBV11-2	TRBJ2-2	.	ASSSFGGGWLF
TRBV30	TRBJ1-1	.	AWTGGLNTEAF
TRBV19	TRBJ1-2	TRBD1	ASSIGGTGLSNYGYT
TRBV4-3	TRBJ2-2	TRBD1	ASSQHRGLNTGELF
TRBV7-9	TRBJ2-1	.	ASSFNLGGQTVMSREF
TRBV12-5	TRBJ2-1	TRBD2	ASLSGGRAGEQF
TRBV9	TRBJ2-5	.	ASSQTPSPGETQY
TRBV6-5	TRBJ2-7	.	ASSLTGYEQY
TRBV19	TRBJ1-2	.	ASSPLDSSVYGYT
TRBV5-1	TRBJ2-2	TRBD2	ASSSGLAGAPYTGELF
TRBV30	TRBJ1-2	TRBD1	AWQGALNYGYT
TRBV29-1	TRBJ2-4	.	SVVNQVAKNIQY
TRBV5-1	TRBJ2-3	.	ASSLQGPSTDTQY
TRBV21-1	TRBJ2-1	.	ASSIRKYALAGRDNEQF
TRBV2	TRBJ1-2	.	ASKADSYNYGYT
TRBV18	TRBJ2-7	.	ASSPGTGVGREQY
TRBV27	TRBJ2-5	.	ASSLTAGERETQY
TRBV29-1	TRBJ1-1	.	SVAPSALFARNTEAF